These 31 T cell receptor beta chains originate from one sample sequenced in a study of control samples from healthy donors and cancer patients. Produced via immunoSEQ multiplex PCR; TCRdb's table is partial and in-frame only. The sample lists under 150,000 clones, about 90% seen once, with about 7.6% in the top ten. Sequencing input: PBMCs. These receptors all come from a man aged 50 to 59 with head and neck cancer.

V usage is TRBV28 and J usage is TRBJ2-7; TRBD1 agrees at 7 bases. Germline loops: CDR1 MDHEN, CDR2 SYDVKM. Unmatched junction bases numbered 10, after V lost 2 bases and J lost 12 bases. The CDR3 is made up of 13 amino acids. In DNA, the CDR3 is TGTGCCAGCAGTTTACCTCAAACAGGGGCTATGTACTTC. Its protein is CASSLPQTGAMYF. Together with reference TRBV28 and TRBJ2-7, the CDR3 gives the full variable domain: DVKVTQSSRYLVKRTGEKVFLECVQDMDHENMFWYRQDPGLGLRLIYFSYDVKMKEKGDIPEGYSVSREKKERFSLILESASTNQTSMYLCASSLPQTGAMYFGPGTRLTVT.

The chain's CDR3 is CASIDILNTGELFF. The CDR3 DNA follows: TGTGCCAGCATTGACATTCTGAACACCGGGGAGCTGTTTTTT. The chain uses TRBV27 and TRBJ2-2; D unresolved. The CDR3 sequence is 14 residues long. V shed 7 bases and J shed 1 base, with 10 bases lying between them. Germline loops: CDR1 MNHEY, CDR2 SMNVEV (reference sequence).

The rearrangement uses TRBV5-1 and TRBJ1-4; no firm D call. The CDR3 runs to 14 residues. V lost 2 bases, J lost 8 bases, and 13 bases lay in between. CDR1 SGHRS and CDR2 YFSETQ come from the germline V gene. For the CDR3, the DNA is TGCGCCAGCAGCTTCGATACAGTTGGCGAAAAACTGTTTTTT. Translation: CASSFDTVGEKLFF.

The chain recombines TRBV27 with TRBJ1-2; D is uncertain. The V gene lost 2 bases and the J gene lost 4 bases, with 17 bases spanning the gap. This CDR3 region has 16 residues. CDR1 and CDR2 from the germline V gene are MNHEY and SMNVEV (reference sequence). The CDR3 here is CASSLRPSAPPYGYTF. For the CDR3, the DNA is TGTGCCAGCAGTTTAAGGCCCTCGGCACCACCCTATGGCTACACCTTC.

The CDR3 nucleotides read TGTGCCAGCAGTCGGACAGGGGGAACTTACGAGCAGTACTTC. This codes for CASSRTGGTYEQYF. The chain is built from TRBV28 and TRBJ2-7; 10 bases are a match to TRBD1. CDR1 is MDHEN and CDR2 is SYDVKM in the germline V gene. The V segment lost 5 bases and the J segment 4 bases; nucleotides outside the gene matches: 5. The CDR3 is 14 amino acids.

This rearrangement joins TRBV11-2 to TRBJ2-7; 9 positions match TRBD2. There are 16 residues in the CDR3. After removal of 4 bases from V and 2 bases from J, the junction contained 9 bases not matched to a gene. From germline, CDR1 is SGHAT and CDR2 FQNNGV. The CDR3 region has the DNA TGTGCCAGCAGCTCCCATCTGACTAGCGGCGCCTACGAGCAGTACTTC. As protein: CASSSHLTSGAYEQYF.

The chain joins TRBV13 to TRBJ2-1; weak D call: TRBD2 (7 bases). Trimming took off 5 bases at V and 7 bases at J, with 18 bases between the two ends. This CDR3 contains 15 residues. The germline V gene encodes CDR1 PRHDT and CDR2 FYEKMQ (reference sequence). The CDR3 reads CASSPRWEGGNEQFF. As DNA, the CDR3 is TGTGCCAGCAGCCCACGTTGGGAGGGGGGAAATGAGCAGTTCTTC.

This chain joins TRBV5-1 and TRBJ1-2, with D uncertain. This CDR3 has 13 amino acids. CDR1 and CDR2 from the germline V gene are SGHRS and YFSETQ. V lost 1 base to trimming and J lost 2 bases, with 6 bases between them. CDR3 DNA sequence: TGCGCCAGCAGCTTGAGTGGGAACTATGGCTACACCTTC. Encoded protein: CASSLSGNYGYTF.

The rearrangement uses TRBV28 and TRBJ1-2; weak D call: TRBD1 (6 bases). V lost 6 bases and J lost 0, with 14 bases in between. Germline V gene lookup returns CDR1 MDHEN and CDR2 SYDVKM. The CDR3 consists of 15 residues. The CDR3, as DNA: TGTGCCAGCAGACAGGGTGGCTGGCCTAACTATGGCTACACCTTC. Translated: CASRQGGWPNYGYTF.

Worth noting for this clone: The sample holds other DNA sequences that translate to the same CDR3. This chain links TRBV6-1 with TRBJ1-5; D remains unclear. Germline assignment: CDR1 MNHNS and CDR2 SASEGT. V was shortened by 1 base and J by 7 bases, with 11 bases between the two germline ends. This CDR3 is built from 14 residues. The CDR3 DNA reads TGTGCCAGCAGTGAAGTGGGAGGGAACCAGCCCCAGCATTTT. Its protein product is CASSEVGGNQPQHF.

The chain has TRBV5-5 and TRBJ2-1, with TRBD2 identical over 7 bases. The length of the CDR3 is 17 residues. After removal of 4 bases from V and 5 bases from J, the junction contained 15 bases not matched to a gene. Germline V CDR1 and CDR2: SGHKS, YYEKEE (reference sequence). In nucleotides, the CDR3 is TGTGCCAGCAGCCCAAGAGGAGCGGGGAGGACCAACAATGAGCAGTTCTTC. Translating it yields CASSPRGAGRTNNEQFF.

In DNA, the CDR3 is TGTGCCACCAGTGACTGGACAGGGGTGAACACCGGGGAGCTGTTTTTT. Translation gives CATSDWTGVNTGELFF. This rearrangement joins TRBV24-1 to TRBJ2-2, with 9 positions matching TRBD1. CDR1 is KGHDR and CDR2 is SFDVKD in the germline V gene. V was clipped by 4 bases and J by 1 base; unmatched bases: 3. CDR3 size: 16 residues.

The chain links TRBV19 to TRBJ2-1; unclear D gene. V dropped 5 bases and J dropped 0 bases, with 11 bases sitting between them. This CDR3 region has 15 residues. Germline V lookup: CDR1 LNHDA, CDR2 SQIVND (reference sequence). The CDR3 here is CASSSIQSSYNEQFF. Here the CDR3 DNA reads TGTGCCAGTAGTTCCATCCAGAGCTCCTACAATGAGCAGTTCTTC.

The chain links TRBV20-1 to TRBJ1-5, with TRBD1 identical over 7 bases. V shed 3 bases, J shed 0 bases, and the junction held 5 bases outside the gene matches. The length of the CDR3 is 15 residues. Germline V gives CDR1 DFQATT, CDR2 SNEGSKA (reference sequence). CDR3 in amino acids: CSASRQGNSNQPQHF. The CDR3 nucleotides read TGCAGTGCTAGTAGACAGGGTAATAGCAATCAGCCCCAGCATTTT.

The gene calls are TRBV6-1 and TRBJ1-2, with 9 bases matching TRBD1. The V and J ends lost 6 bases and 7 bases, in that order; junction bases with no gene match: 12. Per germline, CDR1 MNHNS and CDR2 SASEGT. The CDR3 totals 15 residues. DNA of the CDR3: TGTGCCAGCAGACTCCCCACAGGGGGCCGGGGTGGCTACACCTTC. The encoded protein is CASRLPTGGRGGYTF.

The chain uses TRBV3-1 (or the pseudogene TRBV3-2) and TRBJ2-1; TRBD2 aligns across 10 bases. The CDR3 is made up of 18 amino acids. Germline CDR1 LGHDT, CDR2 YNNKEL (reference sequence). V was clipped by 0 bases and J by 2 bases; unmatched bases: 7. The CDR3 sequence is CASSQDRASGGAYNEQFF. The CDR3, as DNA: TGTGCCAGCAGCCAAGATAGGGCTAGCGGGGGAGCCTACAATGAGCAGTTCTTC.

The chain joins TRBV11-2 to TRBJ2-1; TRBD1 is a possible D gene (5 bases). The CDR3 consists of 13 residues. In germline, CDR1 is SGHAT, CDR2 FQNNGV. V lost 5 bases and J 4 bases, leaving 9 bases between the germline ends. The DNA for the CDR3 is TGTGCCAGCAGCGCACAGGAATACAATGAGCAGTTCTTC. Residues: CASSAQEYNEQFF. The complete variable domain, with remaining parts taken from reference TRBV11-2 and TRBJ2-1, reads EAGVAQSPRYKIIEKRQSVAFWCNPISGHATLYWYQQILGQGPKLLIQFQNNGVVDDSQLPKDRFSAERLKGVDSTLKIQPAKLEDSAVYLCASSAQEYNEQFFGPGTRLTVL.

The V gene is TRBV3-1 (or the pseudogene TRBV3-2), the J gene TRBJ1-3, with D possibly matching TRBD1 (5 bases). Germline loops: CDR1 LGHDT, CDR2 YNNKEL (reference sequence). The CDR3 contains 15 residues. V lost 6 bases, J lost 0 bases, and 12 bases lay in between. CDR3 in amino acids: CASSSGTASGNTIYF. The CDR3, as DNA: TGTGCCAGCAGTTCTGGGACCGCCTCTGGAAACACCATATATTTT.

The chain uses TRBV15 and TRBJ2-7; 8 bases match TRBD2. The ends lost 0 bases at V and 7 bases at J; junction bases unmatched: 8. CDR3 length: 15 residues. Germline assignment: CDR1 LNHNV and CDR2 YYDKDF (reference sequence). CDR3 protein: CATSRDPAGAREQYF. DNA for the CDR3: TGTGCCACCAGCAGAGATCCAGCGGGAGCGCGAGAGCAGTACTTC.

The V gene is TRBV15, the J gene TRBJ2-1, with 7 bases that match TRBD1. Germline-derived CDR1 and CDR2 are LNHNV and YYDKDF (reference sequence). The CDR3 loop spans 15 amino acids. V was clipped by 1 base and J by 4 bases; unmatched bases: 4. The CDR3 spells CATSRGQGAYNEQFF. The CDR3 nucleotides are TGTGCCACCAGCAGAGGACAGGGAGCTTACAATGAGCAGTTCTTC.

The chain links TRBV28 to TRBJ1-2; 8 bases line up with TRBD1. V lost 4 bases and J lost 6; bases outside the gene matches: 7. The CDR3 contains 14 residues. CDR1 and CDR2 from the germline V gene are MDHEN and SYDVKM. This CDR3 is CASSSQGGIDGYTF. The CDR3 nucleotides are TGTGCCAGCAGTTCACAGGGGGGGATCGATGGCTACACCTTC.

This clone was observed a single time. The rearrangement joins TRBV28 to TRBJ1-6; D possibly corresponds to TRBD1 (6 bases). The CDR3 spans 18 residues. Germline CDR1 and CDR2: MDHEN and SYDVKM. V was trimmed by 3 bases and J by 6 bases, leaving 21 bases between them. In nucleotides, the CDR3 is TGTGCCAGCAGTTTTTGGGGCGCAGGGGTCGGGGGTAATTCACCCCTCCACTTT. Amino acid sequence: CASSFWGAGVGGNSPLHF.

The gene calls are TRBV18 and TRBJ1-5; D may be TRBD1 (6 bases). The CDR3 contains 17 residues. Trimming cost V 6 bases and J 5 bases, with 23 bases left between them. CDR1 and CDR2 from the germline V gene are KGHSH and LQKENI. CDR3 sequence: CASSRGPNRAADQPQHF. CDR3 bases: TGTGCCAGCTCCCGCGGACCAAACAGGGCCGCTGATCAGCCCCAGCATTTT.

The J gene is TRBJ1-4, the V gene TRBV9; unclear D gene. The V gene lost 6 bases and the J gene lost 0 bases, with 9 bases spanning the gap. Germline lookup yields CDR1 SGDLS and CDR2 YYNGEE. CDR3 length: 14 residues. CDR3 in DNA: TGTGCCAGCACGGCGGGATCAACTAATGAAAAACTGTTTTTT. Protein sequence: CASTAGSTNEKLFF.

The genes are TRBV28 and TRBJ2-7, with no clear D. The CDR3 consists of 13 residues. The V end lost 4 bases, the J end lost 2 bases, and 9 bases lay between the germline ends. The germline gives CDR1 MDHEN, CDR2 SYDVKM. The CDR3 loop is CASSSYSTYEQYF. The CDR3 region has the DNA TGTGCCAGCAGTTCGTACAGCACCTACGAGCAGTACTTC.

The chain employs TRBV28 and TRBJ2-1; D is possibly TRBD1 (6 bases). CDR1 is MDHEN and CDR2 is SYDVKM in the germline V gene. Trimming cost V 6 bases and J 1 base, with 16 bases left between them. There are 16 residues in the CDR3. This CDR3 is CASSSQRGISYNEQFF. CDR3 nucleotide sequence: TGTGCCAGCAGCAGTCAGAGGGGGATTTCCTACAATGAGCAGTTCTTC.

This rearrangement joins TRBV6-1 to TRBJ2-7; 13 positions agree with TRBD2. V shed 1 base and J 2 bases; nucleotides not matched to a gene: 5. Germline CDR1 MNHNS, CDR2 SASEGT. The CDR3 has 17 residues. In DNA, the CDR3 is TGTGCCAGCAGTGAAGAACTAGCGGGGGGGCTCGCCTACGAGCAGTACTTC. It codes for CASSEELAGGLAYEQYF.

This clone turned up a few times. The J gene is TRBJ1-2, the V gene TRBV5-1; a possible D gene is TRBD1 (5 bases). Germline CDR1 is SGHRS and CDR2 is YFSETQ. Trimming took off 0 bases at V and 7 bases at J, with 7 bases between the two ends. The CDR3 extends over 12 amino acids. The CDR3 loop is CASSLAGGGYTF. The CDR3 bases are TGCGCCAGCAGCTTGGCCGGGGGTGGCTACACCTTC.

The chain has TRBV2 and TRBJ2-1; D uncertain. The CDR3 extends over 12 amino acids. Looked up from germline, CDR1 is SNHLY and CDR2 is FYNNEI. The V and J ends lost 4 bases and 6 bases respectively, with 7 bases between them. CDR3 loop: CASSVSSNEQFF. CDR3 DNA: TGTGCCAGCAGTGTAAGTTCCAATGAGCAGTTCTTC.

The genes are TRBV6-1 and TRBJ2-3; 10 positions match TRBD2. CDR1 and CDR2 from the germline V gene are MNHNS and SASEGT. The CDR3 covers 17 residues. The ends lost 2 bases at V and 4 bases at J; junction bases unmatched: 9. This CDR3 reads CASSERLAGVVADTQYF. The CDR3 nucleotides are TGTGCCAGCAGTGAAAGGCTAGCGGGAGTCGTGGCAGATACGCAGTATTTT.

The V and J genes are TRBV5-1 and TRBJ1-1, with a weak D call TRBD1 (6 bases). Germline loops: CDR1 SGHRS, CDR2 YFSETQ. This CDR3 is 14 amino acids long. Trimming took off 1 base at V and 4 bases at J, with 11 bases between the two ends. The CDR3 DNA reads TGCGCCAGCAGCTTGTCAGGGGCTGGCACTGAAGCTTTCTTT. Amino acids: CASSLSGAGTEAFF.